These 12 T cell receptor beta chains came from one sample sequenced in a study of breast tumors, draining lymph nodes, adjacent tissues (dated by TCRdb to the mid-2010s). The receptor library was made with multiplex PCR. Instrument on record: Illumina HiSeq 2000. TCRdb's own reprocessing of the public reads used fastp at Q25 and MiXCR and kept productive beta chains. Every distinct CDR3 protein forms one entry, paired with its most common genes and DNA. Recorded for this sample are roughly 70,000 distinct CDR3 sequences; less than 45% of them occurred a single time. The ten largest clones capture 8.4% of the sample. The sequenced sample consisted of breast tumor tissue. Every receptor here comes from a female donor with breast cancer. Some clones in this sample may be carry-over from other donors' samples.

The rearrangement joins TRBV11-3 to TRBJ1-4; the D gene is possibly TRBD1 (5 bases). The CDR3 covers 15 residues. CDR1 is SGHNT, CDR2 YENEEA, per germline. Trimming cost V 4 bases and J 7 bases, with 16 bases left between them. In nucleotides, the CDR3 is TGTGCCAGCAGCTCACCCATTACAGGCATTGAAAAACTGTTTTTT. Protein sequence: CASSSPITGIEKLFF.

The CDR3 reads CSAAEHPSGRELSSYNEQFF. As DNA, the CDR3 is TGCAGTGCTGCCGAGCACCCTAGCGGGAGAGAATTAAGCTCCTACAATGAGCAGTTCTTC. V is TRBV20-1 and J is TRBJ2-1; 10 bases align to TRBD2. The V gene end was trimmed by 5 bases and the J gene end by 0 bases; junction bases not matched to a gene: 19. Per the germline V gene, CDR1 is DFQATT and CDR2 is SNEGSKA (reference sequence). The CDR3 loop spans 20 amino acids.

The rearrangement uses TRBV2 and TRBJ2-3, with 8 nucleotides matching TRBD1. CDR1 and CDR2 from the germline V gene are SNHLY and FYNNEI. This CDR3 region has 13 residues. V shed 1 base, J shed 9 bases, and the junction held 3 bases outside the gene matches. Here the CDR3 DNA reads TGTGCCAGCAGTGAAGGGACAGGGACCACGCAGTATTTT. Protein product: CASSEGTGTTQYF.

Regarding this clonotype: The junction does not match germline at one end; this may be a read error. The CDR3 DNA reads TGTGCCAGTAGTGGGGGTGGGCAGCTCCAGCATTTT. It encodes CASSGGGQLQHF. The chain couples TRBV19 to TRBJ1-5; a weak D match, TRBD1 (5 bases). Germline-derived CDR1 and CDR2 are LNHDA and SQIVND (reference sequence). This CDR3 spans 12 amino acids.

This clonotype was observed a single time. The DNA for the CDR3 is TGTGCCAGCAGCCTGAGCCCTAACTATGGCTACACCATATATTTT. It specifies CASSLSPNYGYTIYF. V is TRBV25-1 and J is TRBJ1-3; D is unresolved. V was clipped by 6 bases and J by 8 bases, with 20 bases between them. This CDR3 has 15 residues. The germline V gene has CDR1 MGHDK and CDR2 SYGVNS.

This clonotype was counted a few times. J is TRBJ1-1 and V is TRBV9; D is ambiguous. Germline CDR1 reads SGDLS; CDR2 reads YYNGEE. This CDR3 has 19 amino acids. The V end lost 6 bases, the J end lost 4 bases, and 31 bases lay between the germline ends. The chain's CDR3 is CASTPRHYEFSTIVTEAFF. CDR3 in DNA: TGTGCCAGCACCCCCAGACATTATGAATTCTCCACAATCGTCACTGAAGCTTTCTTT.

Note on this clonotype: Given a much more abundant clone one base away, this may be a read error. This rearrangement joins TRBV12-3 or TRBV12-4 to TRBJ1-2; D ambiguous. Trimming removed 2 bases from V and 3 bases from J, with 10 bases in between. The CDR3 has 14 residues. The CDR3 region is CASSLSERDYGYTF. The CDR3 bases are TGTGCCAGCAGTTTATCTGAGAGGGACTATGGCTACACCTTC.

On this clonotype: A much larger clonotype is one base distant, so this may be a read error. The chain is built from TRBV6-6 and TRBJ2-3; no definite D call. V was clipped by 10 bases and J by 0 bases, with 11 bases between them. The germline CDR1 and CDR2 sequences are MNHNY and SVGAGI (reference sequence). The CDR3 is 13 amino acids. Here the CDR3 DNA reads TGTGCCACCCGCCGGGCTAGCACAGATACGCAGTATTTT. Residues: CATRRASTDTQYF.

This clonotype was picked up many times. The CDR3 coding sequence is TGTGCCAGCAGTTACTCTAGGTACAATGAGCAGTTCTTC. It translates to CASSYSRYNEQFF. V is TRBV6-6 and J is TRBJ2-1; D unresolved. Per the germline V gene, CDR1 is MNHNY and CDR2 is SVGAGI (reference sequence). V lost 0 bases to trimming and J lost 4 bases, with 4 bases between them. This CDR3 has 13 amino acids.

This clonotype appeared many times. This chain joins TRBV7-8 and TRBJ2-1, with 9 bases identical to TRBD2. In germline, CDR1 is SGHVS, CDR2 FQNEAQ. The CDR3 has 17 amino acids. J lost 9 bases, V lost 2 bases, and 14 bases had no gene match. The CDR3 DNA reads TGTGCCAGCAGCTTAAAATTTGCGGGAGGGCCCGCAAGTGAGCAGTTCTTC. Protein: CASSLKFAGGPASEQFF.

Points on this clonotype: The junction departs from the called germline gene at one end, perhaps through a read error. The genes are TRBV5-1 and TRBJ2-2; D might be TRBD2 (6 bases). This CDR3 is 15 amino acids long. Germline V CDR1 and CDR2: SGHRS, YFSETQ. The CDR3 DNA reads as TGCGCCGGCAGCTTGACACTAGCAGACACCGGGGAGCTGTTTTTT. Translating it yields CAGSLTLADTGELFF.

DNA for the CDR3: TGCAGTGCTAGAGTGGGAGGGAACCCCACATATTTT. Translation: CSARVGGNPTYF. The rearrangement uses TRBV20-1 and TRBJ1-3; no clear D. The V gene lost 1 base and the J gene lost 15 bases, with 16 bases spanning the gap. This CDR3 contains 12 residues. Germline CDR1 and CDR2: DFQATT and SNEGSKA (reference sequence).